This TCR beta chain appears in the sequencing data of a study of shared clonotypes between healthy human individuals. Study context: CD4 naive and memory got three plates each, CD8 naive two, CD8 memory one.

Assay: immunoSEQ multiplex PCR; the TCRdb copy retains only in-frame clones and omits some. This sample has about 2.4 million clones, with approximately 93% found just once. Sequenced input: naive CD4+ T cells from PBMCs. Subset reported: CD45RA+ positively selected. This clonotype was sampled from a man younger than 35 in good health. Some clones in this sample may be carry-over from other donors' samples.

The DNA for the CDR3 is TGTGCCAGCAGCCAAGATCTAGCGGAGGGGGAGTTCTTC. Translated, it gives CASSQDLAEGEFF. The chain links TRBV4-2 to TRBJ2-1; D might be TRBD2 (7 bases). Trimming removed 0 bases from V and 14 bases from J, with 14 bases in between. Germline assignment: CDR1 LGHNA and CDR2 YNFKEQ. This CDR3 region has 13 residues.